The text below deals with one T cell receptor beta chain. No antigen is known for it. V lost 6 bases, J lost 9 bases, and 5 bases stayed unmatched. This CDR3 spans 12 amino acids. Per the germline V gene, CDR1 is MNHEY and CDR2 is SMNVEV (reference sequence). The entry originates in a study of T cell responses to AZD1222 COVID-19 vaccine. TCRdb's copy holds only in-frame clones and misses some; the assay was immunoSEQ multiplex PCR. This table has fewer than 130,000 clones, about 85% appearing once. The study's findings and limits: Among the donors, most were white British and more were female, and clonal diversity was possibly underestimated. Just 5 to 7 AZD1222 recipients were seropositive at baseline. Researchers took repertoire samples only after the peak T cell response had come. Vaccine-associated CD4 TCRs spanned spike, dominant at 160-218 and 743-854.

The material was peripheral blood, obtained on day 0 of AZD1222 vaccination. This rearrangement joins TRBV27 to TRBJ2-1; TRBD2 agrees at 7 bases. The TCR sequence derives from an adult in good health. The CDR3 protein is CASSSTSVEQFF. CDR3 coding DNA: TGTGCCAGCAGCAGCACTAGCGTTGAGCAGTTCTTC.